The sequence of this TCR beta chain was determined in a study of T cells in Graves' hyperthyroidism and ophthalmopathy. About the study: Peripheral blood draws took place at initial diagnosis, ahead of any treatment.

Findings of the study overall: Before onset, by a median of approximately 5.9 months, the model predicted ophthalmopathy.

Source material for PBMCs was less than 12 ml fresh peripheral blood. To note about this clonotype: Antigen unknown.

RNA transcripts served as the template for amplifying TCR beta CDR3 regions. An initial round of RT-PCR targeting the TCR CDR3 relied on the HTBI primer set. TCRdb called the multiplex PCR reads again in MiXCR, with one record for every CDR3 protein. Of fewer than 900,000 distinct CDR3 sequences in the sample, under 20% were seen once. Trimming removed 6 bases at V and 0 bases at J, with 10 bases between. Germline CDR1 and CDR2: SGHNT and YYREEE (reference sequence). The CDR3 contains 14 residues. The J gene is TRBJ2-4, the V gene TRBV5-4, with D unresolved. The clonotype comes from a woman aged 50 to 60 with Graves' hyperthyroidism that later progressed to Graves' ophthalmopathy. Material: blood. CDR3 protein: CASTQGAAKNIQYF. CDR3 DNA: TGTGCCAGCACACAAGGAGCAGCCAAAAACATTCAGTACTTC.